The text below deals with one TCR beta chain. Profiling relied on immunoSEQ multiplex PCR, and the TCRdb table lists in-frame clones only, not all of them. The table shows 150,000 or so clones, with about 75% occurring only once. The record originates from a study of blood T cell repertoires in COVID-19. CDR3 size: 14 residues. Per the germline V gene, CDR1 is MNHNY and CDR2 is SVGAGI (reference sequence). V lost 9 bases and J lost 4; bases outside the gene matches: 6. The receptor comes from a woman aged 45-65 years who had recovered from COVID-19. Specimen: PBMCs or T cells enriched from blood (not recorded which). This chain connects TRBV6-6 to TRBJ2-2, with 9 bases matching TRBD2. The CDR3 spells CASILAGATGELFF. CDR3 bases: TGTGCCAGTATTTTAGCGGGAGCCACCGGGGAGCTGTTTTTT.